Each of the 26 T cell receptor beta chains below was sequenced from the same sample in a study of blood T cell repertoires in COVID-19. Libraries were prepared by immunoSEQ multiplex PCR; TCRdb keeps only in-frame clonotypes and omits some of them. Of roughly 280,000 clones listed, approximately 90% are singletons. Source material: PBMCs or T cells enriched from blood (not recorded which). These receptors originate from a middle-aged man who had been exposed to COVID-19.

The V gene is TRBV12-3 or TRBV12-4, the J gene TRBJ1-3; D may be TRBD1 (5 bases). Trimming cost V 8 bases and J 0 bases, with 8 bases left between them. The CDR3 loop spans 13 amino acids. The CDR3 DNA is TGTGCCAGCTCCACAGGCTCTGGAAACACCATATATTTT. This gives the protein CASSTGSGNTIYF.

The chain couples TRBV27 to TRBJ1-5; D remains ambiguous. The CDR3 runs to 15 residues. V was cut by 0 bases and J by 8 bases, with 14 bases left in between. Per the germline V gene, CDR1 is MNHEY and CDR2 is SMNVEV (reference sequence). The CDR3 nucleotides read TGTGCCAGCAGTTTATCAGGATATCTTCGGGAGCCCCAGCATTTT. This encodes CASSLSGYLREPQHF.

The chain joins TRBV6-2 or TRBV6-3 to TRBJ2-5; D gene uncertain. V was cut by 0 bases and J by 4 bases, with 9 bases left in between. The CDR3 has 14 amino acids. Germline V CDR1 and CDR2: MNHEY, SVGEGT. The CDR3 DNA follows: TGTGCCAGCAGTTACTCGACACGTGTAGAGACCCAGTACTTC. Amino acids: CASSYSTRVETQYF.

The chain is built from TRBV5-1 and TRBJ2-7; 13 nucleotides line up with TRBD2. Trimming removed 4 bases from V and 5 bases from J; junction bases left unmatched: 6. CDR1 SGHRS and CDR2 YFSETQ come from the germline V gene. The CDR3 is 15 residues long. Written as DNA, the CDR3 is TGCGCCAGCAGCCTAAGGACTAGCGGGAGCGACGAGCAGTACTTC. Its translation: CASSLRTSGSDEQYF. Using reference TRBV5-1 and TRBJ2-7 for the parts outside the CDR3, the full variable domain is KAGVTQTPRYLIKTRGQQVTLSCSPISGHRSVSWYQQTPGQGLQFLFEYFSETQRNKGNFPGRFSGRQFSNSRSEMNVSTLELGDSALYLCASSLRTSGSDEQYFGPGTRLTVT.

The chain links TRBV10-3 to TRBJ2-4; 13 nucleotides agree with TRBD2. Per the germline V gene, CDR1 is ENHRY and CDR2 is SYGVKD. V trimming: 3 bases; J trimming: 7 bases; junction bases outside the gene matches: 15. The CDR3 spans 19 residues. CDR3 bases: TGTGCCATCAGTGACTCCGCGCGCCCCGGGACTAGCGGGAAGAACATTCAGTACTTC. Encoded protein: CAISDSARPGTSGKNIQYF.

The chain combines TRBV4-2 with TRBJ2-1; D gene uncertain. The ends were cut back, 2 bases at V and 5 bases at J, with 10 bases in the middle. This CDR3 region has 14 residues. The germline V gene encodes CDR1 LGHNA and CDR2 YNFKEQ. The CDR3 reads CASSQYSADNEQFF. CDR3 bases: TGTGCCAGCAGCCAATATTCGGCGGACAATGAGCAGTTCTTC.

The chain recombines TRBV7-3 with TRBJ2-1; tentative D call: TRBD1 (6 bases). Germline assignment: CDR1 SGHTA and CDR2 FQGTGA. Trimming removed 5 bases from V and 6 bases from J, with 14 bases in between. The length of the CDR3 is 14 residues. CDR3 sequence reads: CASSPQGFGNEQFF. The CDR3 DNA sequence: TGTGCCAGCAGCCCCCAGGGGTTCGGCAATGAGCAGTTCTTC.

This chain links TRBV28 with TRBJ2-2; weak D call: TRBD1 (6 bases). The V gene lost 7 bases and the J gene lost 6 bases, with 18 bases spanning the gap. Germline loops: CDR1 MDHEN, CDR2 SYDVKM. This CDR3 has 15 amino acids. The DNA for the CDR3 is TGTGCCAGCAACGTAGGGACACCACGCGCCGGGGAGCTGTTTTTT. Encoded protein: CASNVGTPRAGELFF.

This clone turned up a few times. This sequence joins TRBV18 and TRBJ2-5, with 7 positions matching TRBD2. The CDR3 spans 16 residues. V trimming: 6 bases; J trimming: 5 bases; junction bases outside the gene matches: 15. Germline CDR1 reads KGHSH; CDR2 reads LQKENI. CDR3 protein: CASSSGGVGSSETQYF. DNA for the CDR3: TGTGCCAGCTCTTCGGGGGGAGTGGGGTCTTCGGAGACCCAGTACTTC.

J is TRBJ2-2 and V is TRBV9; D perhaps matches TRBD2 (5 bases). The germline V gene has CDR1 SGDLS and CDR2 YYNGEE. Trimming removed 2 bases at V and 5 bases at J, with 13 bases between. There are 15 residues in the CDR3. CDR3: CASSVGGRITGELFF. The CDR3 nucleotides read TGTGCCAGCAGCGTTGGTGGGAGAATAACCGGGGAGCTGTTTTTT. Drawing the rest from reference TRBV9 and TRBJ2-2, the complete variable domain is DSGVTQTPKHLITATGQRVTLRCSPRSGDLSVYWYQQSLDQGLQFLIQYYNGEERAKGNILERFSAQQFPDLHSELNLSSLELGDSALYFCASSVGGRITGELFFGEGSRLTVL.

The chain employs TRBV5-1 and TRBJ1-2; D perhaps matches TRBD1 (6 bases). Germline V lookup: CDR1 SGHRS, CDR2 YFSETQ. CDR3 length equals 14 residues. V was cut by 4 bases and J by 0 bases, with 10 bases left in between. This CDR3 reads CASSPGQTNYGYTF. The CDR3 DNA sequence: TGCGCCAGCAGCCCAGGACAGACTAACTATGGCTACACCTTC.

This chain links TRBV6-2 or TRBV6-3 with TRBJ1-1; the D gene is possibly TRBD1 (5 bases). V lost 2 bases and J lost 0, with 22 bases in between. Germline V CDR1 and CDR2: MNHEY, SVGEGT. The CDR3 is 19 residues long. CDR3 bases: TGTGCCAGCAGTTACGCGAGTAGGGCAGGGTTTGGTGTGAACACTGAAGCTTTCTTT. This sequence encodes CASSYASRAGFGVNTEAFF.

This chain uses TRBV4-2 with TRBJ2-1, with a possible D match to TRBD2 (6 bases). The CDR3 runs 18 residues. CDR1 is LGHNA, CDR2 YNFKEQ, per germline. Trimming left V 4 bases short and J 0 bases short, with 19 bases between. CDR3 DNA sequence: TGTGCCAGCAGCCCAGGGAGGCGCGGACCGGTCTCCTACAATGAGCAGTTCTTC. Amino acid sequence: CASSPGRRGPVSYNEQFF.

The V and J genes are TRBV2 and TRBJ1-3, with D hard to call. The CDR3 consists of 12 residues. The V end lost 5 bases, the J end lost 4 bases, and 6 bases lay between the germline ends. Germline CDR1 SNHLY, CDR2 FYNNEI. The CDR3 DNA sequence: TGTGCCAGCAGTACCCAGGGAAACACCATATATTTT. Residues: CASSTQGNTIYF. The entire variable domain, with the rest obtained from reference TRBV2 and TRBJ1-3, is as follows: EPEVTQTPSHQVTQMGQEVILRCVPISNHLYFYWYRQILGQKVEFLVSFYNNEISEKSEIFDDQFSVERPDGSNFTLKIRSTKLEDSAMYFCASSTQGNTIYFGEGSWLTVV.

The rearrangement links TRBV12-3 or TRBV12-4 to TRBJ1-5; a weak D match, TRBD1 (6 bases). The CDR3 sequence is 13 residues long. V was trimmed by 3 bases and J by 6 bases, leaving 9 bases between them. The chain's CDR3 is CASSLGGLQPQHF. CDR3 bases: TGTGCCAGCAGTTTGGGGGGGCTTCAGCCCCAGCATTTT.

The rearrangement links TRBV3-1 (or the pseudogene TRBV3-2) to TRBJ2-7, with D possibly being TRBD1 (5 bases). Germline loops: CDR1 LGHDT, CDR2 YNNKEL (reference sequence). Between the trimmed V and J ends, which lost 1 base and 5 bases, there was a span of 12 bases. The CDR3 has 14 amino acids. The DNA of the CDR3 is TGTGCCAGCAGCCAAGGGGCAGGGAACAACGAGCAGTACTTC. Translation gives CASSQGAGNNEQYF.

This chain connects TRBV18 to TRBJ2-1, with TRBD2 identical over 14 bases. The CDR3 loop spans 18 amino acids. Germline V gene lookup returns CDR1 KGHSH and CDR2 LQKENI. V lost 4 bases, J lost 3 bases, and 8 bases stayed unmatched. The DNA for the CDR3 is TGTGCCAGCTCACTCGGACTAGCGGGAGGTGTAAACTACAATGAGCAGTTCTTC. Translated, it gives CASSLGLAGGVNYNEQFF.

CDR3 loop: CASSQGLATDTQYF. As DNA, the CDR3 is TGTGCCAGCAGCCAAGGACTAGCCACAGATACGCAGTATTTT. V gene TRBV3-1 (or the pseudogene TRBV3-2) combines with J gene TRBJ2-3; 7 nucleotides agree with TRBD2. Germline CDR1 reads LGHDT; CDR2 reads YNNKEL (reference sequence). This CDR3 has 14 residues. With V trimmed by 1 base and J by 2 bases, 0 bases remained unmatched.

V gene TRBV19 combines with J gene TRBJ2-2; the D gene is possibly TRBD2 (6 bases). This CDR3 spans 14 amino acids. Germline lookup yields CDR1 LNHDA and CDR2 SQIVND (reference sequence). The V end lost 7 bases, the J end lost 6 bases, and 15 bases lay between the germline ends. The CDR3 protein is CASTDPGVAGELFF. The CDR3, as DNA: TGTGCCAGTACCGACCCGGGAGTCGCCGGGGAGCTGTTTTTT.

The rearrangement joins TRBV5-6 to TRBJ1-2, with a tentative D call TRBD1 (6 bases). The V gene lost 0 bases and the J gene lost 5 bases, with 8 bases spanning the gap. The germline CDR1 and CDR2 sequences are SGHDT and YYEEEE. This CDR3 region has 13 residues. The CDR3 region has the DNA TGTGCCAGCAGCTTGGCAGGGGATTATGGCTACACCTTC. This codes for CASSLAGDYGYTF.

J is TRBJ2-1 and V is TRBV19, with TRBD2 matching 9 bases. The germline V gene encodes CDR1 LNHDA and CDR2 SQIVND (reference sequence). The J segment lost 4 bases and the V segment lost 8 bases, leaving 3 bases of the junction unmatched. This CDR3 comprises 13 residues. The CDR3 protein is CASFSGSYNEQFF. CDR3 nucleotide sequence: TGTGCCAGTTTTAGCGGGAGTTACAATGAGCAGTTCTTC.

The chain is built from TRBV18 and TRBJ2-2; D is uncertain. The CDR3 loop spans 15 amino acids. Germline loops: CDR1 KGHSH, CDR2 LQKENI. Trimming left V 4 bases short and J 2 bases short, with 11 bases between. The CDR3 spells CASSQARLNTGELFF. In DNA form, the CDR3 reads TGTGCCAGCTCACAAGCCAGGTTAAACACCGGGGAGCTGTTTTTT. The full variable domain, its missing parts supplied by reference TRBV18 and TRBJ2-2, is NAGVMQNPRHLVRRRGQEARLRCSPMKGHSHVYWYRQLPEEGLKFMVYLQKENIIDESGMPKERFSAEFPKEGPSILRIQQVVRGDSAAYFCASSQARLNTGELFFGEGSRLTVL.

The V and J genes are TRBV11-2 and TRBJ1-6; a weak D match, TRBD1 (5 bases). Germline CDR1 reads SGHAT; CDR2 reads FQNNGV. This CDR3 has 14 amino acids. V dropped 1 base and J dropped 5 bases, with 6 bases sitting between them. In nucleotides, the CDR3 is TGTGCCAGCAGCTTAGGACAGAATAATTCACCCCTCCACTTT. Translating gives CASSLGQNNSPLHF.

J is TRBJ2-1 and V is TRBV12-3 or TRBV12-4; no clear D gene. There are 11 residues in the CDR3. V lost 7 bases and J 13 bases, leaving 14 bases between the germline ends. The CDR3 loop is CASKSGDFQFF. The CDR3 DNA reads as TGTGCCAGCAAGTCCGGCGACTTCCAGTTCTTC.

This clone was seen ten or more times. The V call is TRBV2, the J call TRBJ1-1; 8 bases line up with TRBD1. The germline V gene has CDR1 SNHLY and CDR2 FYNNEI. CDR3 length: 14 residues. J gave up 1 base and V 6 bases, and 4 bases lay outside the gene matches. Here the CDR3 reads CASRRTGTNTEAFF. CDR3 nucleotide sequence: TGTGCCAGCAGAAGGACAGGGACGAACACTGAAGCTTTCTTT.

J is TRBJ1-1 and V is TRBV9; 7 bases align to TRBD1. CDR3 length: 16 residues. Germline CDR1 SGDLS, CDR2 YYNGEE. The trim removed 0 bases at V and 5 bases at J, leaving 10 bases unmatched. In nucleotides, the CDR3 is TGTGCCAGCAGCGTAGGAGGGGGCGAAGGGGGAACTGAAGCTTTCTTT. This codes for CASSVGGGEGGTEAFF.